The rows below give T cell receptor beta chains drawn from one sample of a study of metastatic and nonmetastatic thyroid tumors. TCRdb reprocessed the PCR reads via MiXCR. The sample lists under 100,000 clones, around 9.2% occurring once. Sequenced sample: blood. The receptors stem from a female donor with papillary thyroid cancer or a benign thyroid nodule (not recorded which). Some clones in this sample may be carry-over from other donors' samples. Each CDR3 is given with its conserved first and last residue. Fields, in order: clone size, D gene, J gene, V gene, CDR3 DNA, CDR3 protein. A D gene is named only where the DNA matches it firmly. Rows give clone size only sometimes, using once, few, many, or a class for an expanded clone.

>many|TRBD1|TRBJ2-5|TRBV11-2
TGTGCCAGCAGCTTAGTGGCCTTCGGGACAGGGGCGGGGAAGACCCAGTACTTC
CASSLVAFGTGAGKTQYF
>many|TRBD1|TRBJ1-4|TRBV2
TGTGCCAGCCACTCGCCAGGGGGGCGTTGGGAAAAACTGTTTTTT
CASHSPGGRWEKLFF
>-|-|TRBJ1-1|TRBV28
TGTGCCAGCATCACACTGGGAGACAGGAAGTTCACTGAAGCTTTCTTT
CASITLGDRKFTEAFF
>many|TRBD2|TRBJ2-1|TRBV11-2
TGTGCCAGCAGCCCGCCCGGGACTAGCTCCAATGAGCAGTTCTTC
CASSPPGTSSNEQFF
>-|-|TRBJ1-5|TRBV7-2
TGTGCCAGCAGCCGACAGCGCAATCAGCCCCAGCATTTT
CASSRQRNQPQHF
>-|TRBD2|TRBJ2-5|TRBV20-1
TGCAGTGCTAGGGGCCCGGGGGGTCAAGAGACCCAGTACTTC
CSARGPGGQETQYF
>many|TRBD1|TRBJ2-2|TRBV6-6
TGTGCCAGCAGTTTCTCAGGGGGCGCCGTCGGGGAGCTGTTTTTT
CASSFSGGAVGELFF
>once|-|TRBJ1-2|TRBV3-1
TGTGCCAGCAGCCAGGAGGGGGGCTACACCTTC
CASSQEGGYTF
>many|-|TRBJ2-3|TRBV7-9
TGTGCCAGCAGCTTAGGGACTAGCACAGATACGCAGTATTTT
CASSLGTSTDTQYF
>many|TRBD1|TRBJ2-7|TRBV19
TGTGCCAGTAGTCCCATACAGGGGGACTCCTACGAGCAGTACTTC
CASSPIQGDSYEQYF
>-|-|TRBJ2-7|TRBV5-1
TGCGCCAGCAGCTTGGGTCCGGGGGTGAGCTCCTACGAGCAGTACTTC
CASSLGPGVSSYEQYF
>many|-|TRBJ2-5|TRBV7-2
TGTGCCAGCAGCTTAGAAGGGGCCGAAGAGACCCAGTACTTC
CASSLEGAEETQYF
>many|-|TRBJ1-4|TRBV29-1
TGCAGCGTTTTGGGGGCAACTAATGAAAAACTGTTTTTT
CSVLGATNEKLFF
>few|-|TRBJ1-5|TRBV10-3
TGTGCCATTGGTACAGGCGATAGCAATCAGCCCCAGCATTTT
CAIGTGDSNQPQHF
>many|TRBD2|TRBJ2-3|TRBV6-4
TGTGCCAGCAGTGGGACTAGCGGGGGGGCAGATACGCAGTATTTT
CASSGTSGGADTQYF
>few|TRBD1|TRBJ1-5|TRBV19
TGTGCCAGCAAACAGGGGGTGTATAGCAATCAGCCCCAGCATTTT
CASKQGVYSNQPQHF